This TCR beta chain was retrieved from a study of T-cell memory formation after mild COVID-19. In this sample, this clonotype turned up many times. Antigen unknown. Points from the study as a whole: CD4+ bias marked clones expanding day 15 to 37, unlike balanced contracting clones.

With constant-segment primers, 5'RACE yielded cDNA libraries of TCR alpha and TCR beta that carried sample barcodes and UMIs. MiXCR, run by TCRdb on the 5' RACE reads, gives a single entry per CDR3 protein. This sample has about 400,000 distinct CDR3 sequences, with around 17% found just once. Trimming stripped 3 bases from V and 5 bases from J, with 5 bases between. The CDR3 consists of 12 residues. CDR1 is ENHRY, CDR2 SYGVKD, per germline. Sequencing was done on a sample of PBMCs or a T cell subset sorted from them (not recorded which). V and J are TRBV10-3 and TRBJ2-1; D remains ambiguous. The sequence derives from a young man who had mild COVID-19 (a few samples of this study predate the infection). Cell type and time point are not known. The CDR3, as DNA: TGTGCCATCAGTGACCGGGACAATGAGCAGTTCTTC. The encoded protein is CAISDRDNEQFF.